This entry features one T cell receptor beta chain sequence. The authors carried out high-throughput sequencing of TCR beta. They applied it to CD8+ and CD4+ T cells obtained from blood. The multiple sclerosis controls were treatment-naive patients, and their relapsing-remitting disease was stable or active. The data belong to a study of CD8 T cells in Susac syndrome. The CDR3 is made up of 16 amino acids. V was cut by 0 bases and J by 5 bases, with 18 bases left in between. The germline CDR1 and CDR2 sequences are SGHRS and YFSETQ. Random hexamers were used to reverse transcribe 0.5 to 1 ug of RNA. Amplification of TCR beta CDR3 was carried out by immunoSEQ multiplex PCR, which covered 54 Vbeta and 13 Jbeta segments. One entry per CDR3 protein, called by TCRdb with MiXCR from the immunoSEQ multiplex PCR reads. The top ten hold roughly 0.5% of the sample, which has 130,000 or so distinct CDR3 sequences, 80% seen once.

The clonotype originates from a human donor with multiple sclerosis. What was sequenced was CD8+ T cells from PBMCs. The chain recombines TRBV5-1 with TRBJ2-7, with D perhaps matching TRBD2 (7 bases). CDR3 amino acids: CASSLEVRGPTDEQYF. CDR3 nucleotide sequence: TGCGCCAGCAGCTTGGAAGTGCGGGGGCCCACTGACGAGCAGTACTTC.